The 30 T cell receptor beta chains below come from one sample, sequenced in a study of blood T cell repertoires in COVID-19. Using immunoSEQ multiplex PCR, the repertoire was profiled, and TCRdb retains in-frame clones only, with some absent. The sample lists under 250,000 clones; 85% were seen once. What was sequenced was peripheral blood. Source of these receptors: a man in his fifties or sixties who had recovered from COVID-19.

The chain has TRBV6-6 and TRBJ2-3; 11 nucleotides align to TRBD2. This CDR3 is built from 16 residues. CDR1 and CDR2 (germline): MNHNY, SVGAGI (reference sequence). V shed 2 bases, J shed 1 base, and the junction held 2 bases outside the gene matches. The CDR3 region has the DNA TGTGCCAGCAGTTACCCGACTAGCGGGGGCACAGATACGCAGTATTTT. Its protein is CASSYPTSGGTDTQYF.

This chain connects TRBV18 to TRBJ2-7; the D is unclear. Trimming pared 3 bases from V and 0 bases from J, leaving 9 bases between. This CDR3 spans 14 amino acids. Germline lookup yields CDR1 KGHSH and CDR2 LQKENI. The CDR3 DNA reads as TGTGCCAGCTCACCGGTACTGAGCTCCTACGAGCAGTACTTC. Amino acids: CASSPVLSSYEQYF. Supplemented by reference TRBV18 and TRBJ2-7, the full variable domain reads NAGVMQNPRHLVRRRGQEARLRCSPMKGHSHVYWYRQLPEEGLKFMVYLQKENIIDESGMPKERFSAEFPKEGPSILRIQQVVRGDSAAYFCASSPVLSSYEQYFGPGTRLTVT.

The chain recombines TRBV11-2 with TRBJ2-3, with D maybe TRBD1 (6 bases). The ends were cut back, 5 bases at V and 2 bases at J, with 11 bases in the middle. CDR1 SGHAT and CDR2 FQNNGV come from the germline V gene. The CDR3 runs to 14 residues. CDR3 coding DNA: TGTGCCAGCAGCCAGGGGAGTCACACAGATACGCAGTATTTT. This sequence encodes CASSQGSHTDTQYF.

The chain uses TRBV10-2 and TRBJ2-7; D is undetermined. This CDR3 has 13 amino acids. Per the germline V gene, CDR1 is WSHSY and CDR2 is SAAADI. V lost 6 bases and J 3 bases, leaving 12 bases between the germline ends. CDR3 nucleotide sequence: TGCGCCAGCAGGCCCAGTGTTATCTACGAGCAGTACTTC. Translated, it gives CASRPSVIYEQYF.

V is TRBV28 and J is TRBJ2-2; 12 bases are shared with TRBD2. The V gene end was trimmed by 6 bases and the J gene end by 1 base; junction bases not matched to a gene: 6. Per germline, CDR1 MDHEN and CDR2 SYDVKM. The CDR3 runs 17 residues. CDR3 region: CASSPTSGSLNTGELFF. DNA for the CDR3: TGTGCCAGCAGCCCGACTAGCGGGAGCTTGAACACCGGGGAGCTGTTTTTT.

This clone was seen once. The chain uses TRBV12-3 or TRBV12-4 and TRBJ2-2; D gene ambiguous. V gave up 2 bases and J gave up 6 bases, with 7 bases separating them. The CDR3 has 13 amino acids. The CDR3 DNA reads as TGTGCCAGCAGTTTATTCCCCTCCGGGGAGCTGTTTTTT. Protein: CASSLFPSGELFF.

The V call is TRBV2, the J call TRBJ2-7; the D gene is possibly TRBD1 (6 bases). CDR1 and CDR2 from the germline V gene are SNHLY and FYNNEI. With 6 bases removed from V and 1 base from J, the gap between germline ends came to 13 bases. The CDR3 has 14 amino acids. The CDR3 sequence is CASRWGLGSYEQYF. Here the CDR3 DNA reads TGTGCCAGCAGGTGGGGGCTTGGATCCTACGAGCAGTACTTC.

V gene TRBV5-1 combines with J gene TRBJ1-1; D uncertain. The V gene's germline CDR1 is SGHRS and CDR2 YFSETQ. CDR3 length equals 15 residues. Trimming removed 0 bases at V and 1 base at J, with 10 bases between. The CDR3 region is CASSLATGKNTEAFF. The CDR3 DNA reads TGCGCCAGCAGCTTGGCTACGGGGAAGAACACTGAAGCTTTCTTT.

This sequence joins TRBV30 and TRBJ1-3, with a weak D call TRBD1 (6 bases). V was cut by 4 bases and J by 4 bases, with 20 bases left in between. The germline V gene has CDR1 GTSNPN and CDR2 SVGIG (reference sequence). There are 16 residues in the CDR3. CDR3 region: CAWTPTRGALGNTIYF. CDR3 nucleotide sequence: TGTGCCTGGACCCCGACCCGGGGGGCATTGGGAAACACCATATATTTT.

The chain recombines TRBV2 with TRBJ2-4, with D possibly being TRBD2 (7 bases). V gave up 2 bases and J gave up 0 bases, with 17 bases separating them. From germline, CDR1 is SNHLY and CDR2 FYNNEI. The CDR3 contains 18 residues. As DNA, the CDR3 is TGTGCCAGCAGTGAAATAGCGGTCGGGGGGCTAGCCAAAAACATTCAGTACTTC. It translates to CASSEIAVGGLAKNIQYF. The full variable domain, in which reference TRBV2 and TRBJ2-4 provide the parts outside the CDR3, is EPEVTQTPSHQVTQMGQEVILRCVPISNHLYFYWYRQILGQKVEFLVSFYNNEISEKSEIFDDQFSVERPDGSNFTLKIRSTKLEDSAMYFCASSEIAVGGLAKNIQYFGAGTRLSVL.

This clone was seen a handful of times. This chain joins TRBV28 and TRBJ2-7; D is unresolved. From germline, CDR1 is MDHEN and CDR2 SYDVKM. CDR3 size: 19 residues. The germline V and J ends were trimmed by 6 bases and 0 bases, with 27 bases remaining between them. The CDR3: CASRLKRPSRFLSSYEQYF. Here the CDR3 DNA reads TGTGCCAGCAGATTAAAAAGGCCGAGCAGGTTCCTAAGCTCCTACGAGCAGTACTTC.

The chain recombines TRBV28 with TRBJ1-2, with D perhaps TRBD1 (5 bases). The CDR3 loop spans 12 amino acids. V dropped 6 bases and J dropped 4 bases, with 9 bases sitting between them. The germline CDR1 and CDR2 sequences are MDHEN and SYDVKM. The CDR3 spells CASRLDSYGYTF. The DNA for the CDR3 is TGTGCCAGCAGGTTAGACAGCTATGGCTACACCTTC.

A note on this clone: The sample carries other DNA sequences with the same CDR3. J is TRBJ1-5 and V is TRBV27; tentatively, D is TRBD1 (5 bases). Trimming removed 1 base at V and 6 bases at J, with 7 bases between. There are 13 residues in the CDR3. Per germline, CDR1 MNHEY and CDR2 SMNVEV (reference sequence). The CDR3 DNA reads TGTGCCAGCAGTTTATGGGGGGGTCAGCCCCAGCATTTT. Translated, it gives CASSLWGGQPQHF.

The chain combines TRBV12-1 with TRBJ2-5; TRBD1, the D gene given by the table, was not confirmed from the DNA. TRBV12-1 is shown as a pseudogene. The CDR3 loop spans 21 amino acids. The CDR3 is CASSFAQVVAPSRRKQETQYF. In DNA, the CDR3 is TGTGCCAGCAGCTTTGCTCAGGTGGTGGCTCCTTCTCGCCGAAAACAAGAGACCCAGTACTTC.

This clone showed up just a few times. The chain has TRBV30 and TRBJ2-2; D gene ambiguous. The germline V gene has CDR1 GTSNPN and CDR2 SVGIG (reference sequence). The CDR3 has 14 amino acids. The V and J ends lost 1 base and 4 bases respectively, with 10 bases between them. Here the CDR3 reads CAWSGAGRTGELFF. The CDR3 nucleotides read TGTGCCTGGAGTGGGGCAGGCCGCACCGGGGAGCTGTTTTTT.

The chain is built from TRBV28 and TRBJ2-5, with 7 bases fitting TRBD2. Germline V gives CDR1 MDHEN, CDR2 SYDVKM. This CDR3 comprises 12 residues. The V gene end was trimmed by 7 bases and the J gene end by 2 bases; junction bases not matched to a gene: 1. The CDR3 DNA follows: TGTGCCAGCACCGGGGGGCAAGAGACCCAGTACTTC. Translation gives CASTGGQETQYF.

The gene calls are TRBV14 and TRBJ2-7; 9 bases are shared with TRBD1. Trimming took 4 bases from V and 3 from J; bases not matched to a gene: 10. Germline CDR1 and CDR2: SGHDN and FVKESK. The CDR3 covers 16 residues. CDR3 bases: TGTGCCAGCAGCCCCTACCCGGGACAGGGATTCTACGAGCAGTACTTC. Translated, it gives CASSPYPGQGFYEQYF.

This clone has more than one count but fewer than ten. This chain uses TRBV2 with TRBJ2-5, with D possibly matching TRBD1 (6 bases). The V and J ends lost 7 bases and 5 bases respectively, with 20 bases between them. Germline CDR1 and CDR2: SNHLY and FYNNEI. CDR3 length: 15 amino acids. The CDR3 DNA sequence: TGTGCCAGCACTCGTAATTCGTTCGACAGGGAGACCCAGTACTTC. Amino acids: CASTRNSFDRETQYF.

The rearrangement uses TRBV19 and TRBJ2-3; maybe TRBD1 (5 bases). The germline CDR1 and CDR2 sequences are LNHDA and SQIVND (reference sequence). The V end lost 3 bases, the J end lost 2 bases, and 12 bases lay between the germline ends. The CDR3 totals 15 residues. CDR3 nucleotide sequence: TGTGCCAGTAGTATCCCCCAGGGTTACACAGATACGCAGTATTTT. It codes for CASSIPQGYTDTQYF.

This chain uses TRBV23-1 with TRBJ1-3; D is perhaps TRBD1 (6 bases). TRBV23-1 is marked as an open reading frame, function uncertain. Trimming took off 0 bases at V and 7 bases at J, with 13 bases between the two ends. This CDR3 spans 15 amino acids. CDR3 in amino acids: CASSQSGGNANTIYF. The CDR3 nucleotides read TGCGCCAGCAGTCAATCAGGGGGAAACGCGAACACCATATATTTT.

The chain links TRBV14 to TRBJ2-5, with 13 bases that match TRBD2. This CDR3 is 18 amino acids long. The junction had 9 bases not matched to a gene; V was cut back by 1 base and J by 4 bases. Looked up from germline, CDR1 is SGHDN and CDR2 is FVKESK. For the CDR3, the DNA is TGTGCCAGCAGCCAAGGTATCTGGACTAGCGGGAGAAGAGAGACCCAGTACTTC. This codes for CASSQGIWTSGRRETQYF.

The V gene is TRBV7-9, the J gene TRBJ1-1, with 8 positions matching TRBD1. Germline-derived CDR1 and CDR2 are SEHNR and FQNEAQ (reference sequence). J gave up 0 bases and V 8 bases, and 11 bases lay outside the gene matches. This CDR3 comprises 16 residues. CDR3 sequence reads: CASSPSGGGLNTEAFF. CDR3 nucleotides: TGTGCCAGCTCGCCATCAGGGGGCGGCTTGAACACTGAAGCTTTCTTT.

About this clone itself: The sample contains more than one DNA sequence encoding this CDR3. The rearrangement uses TRBV15 and TRBJ1-5; no clear D gene. Germline CDR1 and CDR2: LNHNV and YYDKDF (reference sequence). V shed 0 bases and J shed 0 bases, with 6 bases lying between them. CDR3 length: 15 residues. CDR3 nucleotides: TGTGCCACCAGCAGAGATGGAGGTAGCAATCAGCCCCAGCATTTT. Translated: CATSRDGGSNQPQHF.

The CDR3: CASSSGDRGPNTEAFF. In DNA, the CDR3 is TGCGCCAGCAGCAGCGGGGACAGGGGGCCGAACACTGAAGCTTTCTTT. The chain has TRBV5-1 and TRBJ1-1; 12 bases agree with TRBD1. This CDR3 has 16 amino acids. Trimming cost V 4 bases and J 1 base; bases outside gene matches: 5. Germline lookup yields CDR1 SGHRS and CDR2 YFSETQ.

The chain has TRBV28 and TRBJ2-7; 7 nucleotides agree with TRBD1. The J segment lost 4 bases and the V segment lost 8 bases, leaving 5 bases of the junction unmatched. CDR3 length: 12 amino acids. CDR1 is MDHEN and CDR2 is SYDVKM in the germline V gene. The DNA of the CDR3 is TGTGCCAGCTGCACAGGGGCTTACGAGCAGTACTTC. It translates to CASCTGAYEQYF.

V is TRBV11-2 and J is TRBJ1-3; TRBD1 aligns across 9 bases. Germline-derived CDR1 and CDR2 are SGHAT and FQNNGV. Germline trimming cut 5 bases from V and 2 bases from J; bases unmatched to any gene: 4. This CDR3 comprises 15 residues. This CDR3 is CASSKQGATGNTIYF. Here the CDR3 DNA reads TGTGCCAGCAGCAAACAGGGGGCCACTGGAAACACCATATATTTT.

This chain links TRBV9 with TRBJ2-1; 9 positions agree with TRBD2. Germline CDR1 and CDR2: SGDLS and YYNGEE. With 4 bases clipped from V and 7 bases from J, the junction kept 9 bases outside the gene matches. The CDR3 runs 15 residues. The chain's CDR3 is CASSSREGAQNEQFF. The CDR3 nucleotides read TGTGCCAGCAGCTCGCGGGAGGGGGCACAGAATGAGCAGTTCTTC.

The CDR3, as DNA: TGTGCCAGCAGCTTCTTTGGAGCCATCCCCTACAATGAGCAGTTCTTC. Residues: CASSFFGAIPYNEQFF. The chain is built from TRBV7-2 and TRBJ2-1; D is undetermined. V lost 3 bases, J lost 2 bases, and 14 bases lay in between. This CDR3 region has 16 residues. Germline V gives CDR1 SGHTA, CDR2 FQGNSA. Full variable domain (rest looked up from reference TRBV7-2 and TRBJ2-1): GAGVSQSPSNKVTEKGKDVELRCDPISGHTALYWYRQSLGQGLEFLIYFQGNSAPDKSGLPSDRFSAERTGGSVSTLTIQRTQQEDSAVYLCASSFFGAIPYNEQFFGPGTRLTVL.

V and J are TRBV11-2 and TRBJ1-5; a possible D gene is TRBD1 (5 bases). Germline CDR1 is SGHAT and CDR2 is FQNNGV. Between the trimmed V and J ends, which lost 1 base and 5 bases, there was a span of 18 bases. The CDR3 runs to 17 residues. The CDR3 is CASSLGSLGRGDQPQHF. The CDR3 DNA reads as TGTGCCAGCAGCTTAGGGTCGCTGGGGCGTGGGGATCAGCCCCAGCATTTT. Based on the CDR3 plus reference TRBV11-2 and TRBJ1-5, the full variable domain is EAGVAQSPRYKIIEKRQSVAFWCNPISGHATLYWYQQILGQGPKLLIQFQNNGVVDDSQLPKDRFSAERLKGVDSTLKIQPAKLEDSAVYLCASSLGSLGRGDQPQHFGDGTRLSIL.

The genes are TRBV29-1 and TRBJ2-4; TRBD1 matches 9 bases. Looked up from germline, CDR1 is SQVTM and CDR2 is ANQGSEA. The CDR3 runs 14 residues. V gave up 6 bases and J gave up 3 bases; unmatched junction bases: 6. Here the CDR3 DNA reads TGCAGCGTGCGGACAGGGGAAGGCAAAAACATTCAGTACTTC. Translated, it gives CSVRTGEGKNIQYF.